The rows below give T cell receptor beta chains drawn from one sample of a study of blood T cell repertoires in COVID-19. Only in-frame clones appear in the TCRdb table, and some are missing; sequencing was by immunoSEQ multiplex PCR. The profile shows 150,000 or so clones, 82% of them singletons. Sequencing input: peripheral blood. The receptor source for this set is a woman aged 40 to 49 with COVID-19, enrolled during active disease. CDR3s include the opening cysteine and the closing phenylalanine or tryptophan. The order of the fields is clone size, D gene, V gene, J gene, CDR3 DNA, CDR3 protein. A D gene is named only where the DNA matches it firmly. Rows may omit the clone size; those that give it use once, few, many or a size class.

-	TRBD1	TRBV6-5	TRBJ1-5	TGTGCCAGCAGTCTAACAGGGGTTAGCAATCAGCCCCAGCATTTT	CASSLTGVSNQPQHF
once	TRBD2	TRBV28	TRBJ2-7	TGTGCCAGCAGTTTGACTAGCGGGAGAGCGGAGCAGTACTTC	CASSLTSGRAEQYF
-	-	TRBV6-5	TRBJ1-2	TGTGCCAGCAGTCCGGGGAAAACCTTTAACTATGGCTACACCTTC	CASSPGKTFNYGYTF
-	-	TRBV25-1	TRBJ1-2	TGTGCCAGCAGTGAGGACAGAGCGATTGGCGGCTACACCTTC	CASSEDRAIGGYTF
-	-	TRBV9	TRBJ2-2	TGTGCCAGCAGCGGCCGGGAGAGACCTGCGAACACCGGGGAGCTGTTTTTT	CASSGRERPANTGELFF
-	-	TRBV3-1/TRBV3-2	TRBJ2-2	TGTGCCAGCAGCTGGACCGGGAACCCGAACACCGGGGAGCTGTTTTTT	CASSWTGNPNTGELFF
many	-	TRBV2	TRBJ1-1	TGTGCCAGCATTCACGAGGGCACTGAAGCTTTCTTT	CASIHEGTEAFF
-	-	TRBV6-5	TRBJ2-5	TGTGCCAGCAGTTACCAGGAGACCCAGTACTTC	CASSYQETQYF
-	-	TRBV7-3	TRBJ1-2	TGTGCCAGCAGCTTTTCTCCAGGCCCGGTCTATGGCTACACCTTC	CASSFSPGPVYGYTF
-	-	TRBV6-2/TRBV6-3	TRBJ1-5	TGTGCCAGCAGTTCTCAGGGGCTGAGCAATCAGCCCCAGCATTTT	CASSSQGLSNQPQHF
-	-	TRBV7-8	TRBJ2-1	TGTGCCAGCAGCTTACCTAGGGGAAACACTAACAATGAGCAGTTCTTC	CASSLPRGNTNNEQFF
-	TRBD1	TRBV6-5	TRBJ1-2	TGTGCCAGCAGCCCCCTCAGGGGGCAGAGTGGCTACACCTTC	CASSPLRGQSGYTF
-	-	TRBV11-2	TRBJ1-4	TGTGCCAGCAGCTTAGTTGGAGGTTTTGGTGAAAAACTGTTTTTT	CASSLVGGFGEKLFF
-	TRBD1	TRBV5-1	TRBJ2-5	TGCGCCAGCAGCTTGGGACAGGGAGAGACCCAGTACTTC	CASSLGQGETQYF
-	-	TRBV5-4	TRBJ1-2	TGTGCCAGCAGCTTAGATGACAGATACTATGGCTACACCTTC	CASSLDDRYYGYTF
-	TRBD1	TRBV19	TRBJ1-5	TGTGCCAGTAGTGACAGGGCAGGGGGACCCAATCAGCCCCAGCATTTT	CASSDRAGGPNQPQHF
-	-	TRBV9	TRBJ1-1	TGTGCCAGCAGCTCCGGCGGGCCGGCTGAAGCTTTCTTT	CASSSGGPAEAFF
once	-	TRBV13	TRBJ2-5	TGTGCCAGCAGCTTAGGCCTTTCTAAACAAGAGACCCAGTACTTC	CASSLGLSKQETQYF
-	-	TRBV13	TRBJ2-3	TGTGCCAGCAGGCGGGCGATGCGAGATACGCAGTATTTT	CASRRAMRDTQYF
-	-	TRBV9	TRBJ1-1	TGTGCCAGCAGCGTAACCCCTGACAGGAGCACTGAAGCTTTCTTT	CASSVTPDRSTEAFF
few	TRBD1	TRBV27	TRBJ1-1	TGTGCCAGCAGAAGTGGACAGGGGAACACTGAAGCTTTCTTT	CASRSGQGNTEAFF
-	-	TRBV6-6	TRBJ1-1	TGTGCCAGCAGCGGGGGGGGATCCAACACTGAAGCTTTCTTT	CASSGGGSNTEAFF
once	-	TRBV6-1	TRBJ2-1	TGTGCCAGCAGTGGTCGGGGGAAAGCGGGTCCCTACAATGAGCAGTTCTTC	CASSGRGKAGPYNEQFF
-	-	TRBV12-3/TRBV12-4	TRBJ2-5	TGTGCCAGCAGTTTGAGTCAGGGGGAGACCCAGTACTTC	CASSLSQGETQYF
-	-	TRBV11-2	TRBJ2-1	TGTGCCAGCCGGGGCGGGGGCCCAAATGAGCAGTTCTTC	CASRGGGPNEQFF
-	-	TRBV28	TRBJ1-2	TGTGCCAGCAGTTTTCTTACAGGCTATGGCTACACCTTC	CASSFLTGYGYTF
-	TRBD1	TRBV28	TRBJ2-1	TGTGCCAGCAGGGTGGACAGGGTGGGGGTCAATGAGCAGTTCTTC	CASRVDRVGVNEQFF
once	TRBD1	TRBV6-2/TRBV6-3	TRBJ1-1	TGTGCCAGCAGTTATCGACAGGGTGGTATCGACACTGAAGCTTTCTTT	CASSYRQGGIDTEAFF
-	-	TRBV5-6	TRBJ1-3	TGTGCCAGCAGCTTGTGGGGAGGTGGACCTGGAAACACCATATATTTT	CASSLWGGGPGNTIYF
-	-	TRBV6-5	TRBJ2-5	TGTGCCAGCAGACTAGCTTTTCAAGAGACCCAGTACTTC	CASRLAFQETQYF
-	TRBD1	TRBV6-5	TRBJ1-5	TGTGCCAGCAGCCGGGACAGGGCTCAGCCCCAGCATTTT	CASSRDRAQPQHF
few	-	TRBV9	TRBJ2-7	TGTGCCAGCAGCCGCTCTCTAGAATACGAGCAGTACTTC	CASSRSLEYEQYF
-	TRBD1	TRBV2	TRBJ1-1	TGTGCCAGCAGTTGGACAGGACCGAACACTGAAGCTTTCTTT	CASSWTGPNTEAFF
-	-	TRBV2	TRBJ1-1	TGTGCCAGCATCGAGTACACTGAAGCTTTCTTT	CASIEYTEAFF
-	-	TRBV6-6	TRBJ2-3	TGTGCCAGCAGTATCCCGGGGAGAACAGATACGCAGTATTTT	CASSIPGRTDTQYF
-	-	TRBV28	TRBJ2-1	TGTGCCAGCAGTACTGGGCTCTACAATGAGCAGTTCTTC	CASSTGLYNEQFF
-	TRBD2	TRBV27	TRBJ2-3	TGTGCCAGCAGTCCTAGGACTAGCGGGAGTGGCGGCACAGATACGCAGTATTTT	CASSPRTSGSGGTDTQYF
-	-	TRBV29-1	TRBJ1-1	TGCAGCGTTAACAGCAACCCTGAAGCTTTCTTT	CSVNSNPEAFF
-	TRBD2	TRBV27	TRBJ2-3	TGTGCCAGCAGTTTTTTAGCGGGGGTGGGAGATACGCAGTATTTT	CASSFLAGVGDTQYF
-	-	TRBV3-1/TRBV3-2	TRBJ1-1	TGTGCCAGCAGCCAATTTCGTGGCCTGAACACTGAAGCTTTCTTT	CASSQFRGLNTEAFF
-	-	TRBV5-5	TRBJ1-4	TGTGCCAGCAGCCCGGGGAGGATGGTATTCGGTGAAAAACTGTTTTTT	CASSPGRMVFGEKLFF
few	TRBD1	TRBV10-2	TRBJ2-7	TGCGCCAGCATTCCCGGGACAGGGGGCTTTTACGAGCAGTACTTC	CASIPGTGGFYEQYF
-	-	TRBV18	TRBJ1-4	TGTGCCAGCTCACCACTAACAACCGGGAAAGAGCTGTTTTTT	CASSPLTTGKELFF
-	-	TRBV2	TRBJ2-5	TGTGCCAGCACCCTAGAAATGGAAGAGACCCAGTACTTC	CASTLEMEETQYF
-	TRBD1	TRBV19	TRBJ1-1	TGTGCCGCTGGGACAGGTGCCTCTGAAGCTTTCTTT	CAAGTGASEAFF
-	TRBD2	TRBV7-9	TRBJ2-7	TGTGCCAGCAGCCCTGGAGCGGGAAGGGTCGACGAGCAGTACTTC	CASSPGAGRVDEQYF
-	-	TRBV18	TRBJ2-7	TGTGCCAGCTCACCGTCGGGAAGATCACACTACGAGCAGTACTTC	CASSPSGRSHYEQYF
-	TRBD1	TRBV19	TRBJ1-2	TGTGCCAGTAGTTTACCGGGACAGGGAAACTATGGCTACACCTTC	CASSLPGQGNYGYTF
-	-	TRBV21-1	TRBJ2-7	TGTGCCAGCAGCAAAGGAGGCGGGAAGAGGCAGTACTTC	CASSKGGGKRQYF
few	TRBD2	TRBV19	TRBJ2-3	TGTGCCAGTAGTATCGTGGCGGGAGCGGGAGATACGCAGTATTTT	CASSIVAGAGDTQYF
once	TRBD1	TRBV19	TRBJ1-3	TGTGCCAGTAGTTCTGGGGGACAGCATGGAAACACCATATATTTT	CASSSGGQHGNTIYF
once	TRBD2	TRBV25-1	TRBJ2-1	TGTGCCAGCAGTGGACTAGCGGGAGCAAGGGGCTACAATGAGCAGTTCTTC	CASSGLAGARGYNEQFF
-	TRBD1	TRBV6-5	TRBJ1-6	TGTGCCAGCAGGTGGACAGGGACGGATTCACCCCTCCACTTT	CASRWTGTDSPLHF
-	TRBD1	TRBV9	TRBJ2-1	TGTGCCAGCAGCGTCTCTACTGGGACAGCCAGGAATGAGCAGTTCTTC	CASSVSTGTARNEQFF
few	TRBD2	TRBV18	TRBJ2-2	TGTGCCAGCTCACCACCGCTTGGGCGGGGGACGAACACCGGGGAGCTGTTTTTT	CASSPPLGRGTNTGELFF
once	-	TRBV21-1	TRBJ2-4	TGTGCCAGCAGCAAAGAGACCAGCGGGAGTAACATTCAGTACTTC	CASSKETSGSNIQYF